The rows below give T cell receptor beta chains drawn from one sample of a study of shared clonotypes between healthy human individuals. Sequencing used immunoSEQ multiplex PCR; TCRdb keeps in-frame clones, though not all of them. The table includes about 2.4 million clones, over 85% detected once. The sample consisted of naive CD4+ T cells from PBMCs. The receptors come from a young man in good health. Some clones in this sample may be carry-over from other donors' samples. CDR3s include the opening cysteine and the closing phenylalanine or tryptophan. The order of the fields is D gene, clone size, J gene, V gene, CDR3 protein, CDR3 DNA. The D gene is left open where the match is weak. The listing skips clone size in some rows; elsewhere it reads once, few, many or a size class.

d_gene: NA
abundance: NA
j_gene: TRBJ2-1
v_gene: TRBV12-5
CDR3aa: CASGLVDNEQFF
CDR3nt: TGTGCTAGTGGTTTGGTTGATAATGAGCAGTTCTTC

d_gene: NA
abundance: once
j_gene: TRBJ2-3
v_gene: TRBV7-2
CDR3aa: CASSREVDTQYF
CDR3nt: TGTGCCAGCAGCCGAGAGGTAGATACGCAGTATTTT

d_gene: TRBD1
abundance: NA
j_gene: TRBJ2-5
v_gene: TRBV4-1
CDR3aa: CASSHFDRGLETQYF
CDR3nt: TGCGCCAGCAGCCACTTTGACAGGGGGCTTGAGACCCAGTACTTC

d_gene: NA
abundance: NA
j_gene: TRBJ1-1
v_gene: TRBV11-2
CDR3aa: CASSLLGATEAFF
CDR3nt: TGTGCCAGCAGCTTATTGGGGGCCACTGAAGCTTTCTTT

d_gene: TRBD2
abundance: NA
j_gene: TRBJ2-5
v_gene: TRBV5-4
CDR3aa: CASTLRGSETQYF
CDR3nt: TGTGCCAGCACCTTGCGCGGGAGCGAGACCCAGTACTTC

d_gene: NA
abundance: NA
j_gene: TRBJ2-3
v_gene: TRBV28
CDR3aa: CAVKGDGRDTQYF
CDR3nt: TGTGCCGTTAAGGGTGACGGTCGAGATACGCAGTATTTT

d_gene: NA
abundance: NA
j_gene: TRBJ2-1
v_gene: TRBV5-1
CDR3aa: CASSVASSYNEQFF
CDR3nt: TGCGCCAGCAGCGTTGCAAGCTCCTACAATGAGCAGTTCTTC

d_gene: TRBD1
abundance: NA
j_gene: TRBJ1-1
v_gene: TRBV27
CDR3aa: CASSLWGQDNMNTEAFF
CDR3nt: TGTGCCAGCAGTTTATGGGGACAGGATAATATGAACACTGAAGCTTTCTTT

d_gene: NA
abundance: NA
j_gene: TRBJ1-2
v_gene: TRBV5-1
CDR3aa: CASRWDKVSYGYTF
CDR3nt: TGCGCCAGCAGATGGGACAAGGTTTCCTATGGCTACACCTTC

d_gene: TRBD1
abundance: NA
j_gene: TRBJ2-7
v_gene: TRBV5-1
CDR3aa: CASSSRQGSYEQYF
CDR3nt: TGCGCCAGCAGCTCGAGACAGGGGAGCTACGAGCAGTACTTC

d_gene: NA
abundance: NA
j_gene: TRBJ2-2
v_gene: TRBV5-6
CDR3aa: CASTRTKNTGELFF
CDR3nt: TGTGCCAGCACCCGGACTAAGAACACCGGGGAGCTGTTTTTT

d_gene: TRBD2
abundance: NA
j_gene: TRBJ2-2
v_gene: TRBV19
CDR3aa: CASSRKSGLAGTPRTGELFF
CDR3nt: TGTGCCAGTAGCCGTAAATCCGGACTAGCGGGGACCCCCCGCACCGGGGAGCTGTTTTTT

d_gene: NA
abundance: NA
j_gene: TRBJ1-1
v_gene: TRBV27
CDR3aa: CASSLFALTELNTEAFF
CDR3nt: TGTGCCAGCAGTTTATTTGCTCTAACCGAACTGAACACTGAAGCTTTCTTT

d_gene: TRBD1
abundance: NA
j_gene: TRBJ1-3
v_gene: TRBV5-4
CDR3aa: CASSTIGQGDRNTIYF
CDR3nt: TGTGCCAGCAGTACTATTGGACAGGGGGATCGAAACACCATATATTTT

d_gene: TRBD1
abundance: NA
j_gene: TRBJ1-3
v_gene: TRBV28
CDR3aa: CASSSPGTGSGNTIYF
CDR3nt: TGTGCCAGCAGTTCCCCCGGGACAGGGTCTGGAAACACCATATATTTT

d_gene: NA
abundance: NA
j_gene: TRBJ1-4
v_gene: TRBV29-1
CDR3aa: CSVVDRGGEKLFF
CDR3nt: TGCAGCGTGGTCGACCGGGGAGGAGAAAAACTGTTTTTT

d_gene: NA
abundance: NA
j_gene: TRBJ1-5
v_gene: TRBV28
CDR3aa: CASKAPVEPQHF
CDR3nt: TGTGCCAGCAAAGCCCCGGTTGAGCCCCAGCATTTT

d_gene: NA
abundance: NA
j_gene: TRBJ1-1
v_gene: TRBV6-4
CDR3aa: CASSDSGGRAFF
CDR3nt: TGTGCCAGCAGTGACTCTGGGGGCAGGGCTTTCTTT

d_gene: TRBD2
abundance: NA
j_gene: TRBJ2-4
v_gene: TRBV9
CDR3aa: CASSPTPSGVAKNIQYF
CDR3nt: TGTGCCAGCAGCCCCACCCCTAGCGGGGTAGCCAAAAACATTCAGTACTTC

d_gene: NA
abundance: once
j_gene: TRBJ1-1
v_gene: TRBV28
CDR3aa: CASSHRLLNTEAFF
CDR3nt: TGTGCCAGCAGTCACCGACTGCTGAACACTGAAGCTTTCTTT

d_gene: TRBD1
abundance: NA
j_gene: TRBJ1-1
v_gene: TRBV7-3
CDR3aa: CASSLNRGTTEAFF
CDR3nt: TGTGCCAGCAGCTTAAACAGGGGGACGACTGAAGCTTTCTTT